Detailed here is one T cell receptor beta chain. Its antigen remains unknown. The junction differs from germline at one of its ends, possibly a read error. The record originates from a study of shared clonotypes between healthy human individuals. Only in-frame clones appear in the TCRdb table, and some are missing; sequencing was by immunoSEQ multiplex PCR. The sample records roughly 2.2 million clones, over 85% being singletons. Overall study results and limits: The study found 4.5% to 6% of naive CD4 clonotypes shared across several donors. In contrast to clonotypes shared by all four donors, non-shared clonotypes had lower generation probabilities. Clonotype sharing among the donors was expected to vary with sequencing depth.

This TCR came from a man aged 18 to 35 in good health. Some clones in this sample may be carry-over from other donors' samples. Specimen: naive CD4+ T cells from PBMCs. Subset meaning: CD45RA+ positively selected.

The CDR3 reads CAWSDGPNYGYTF. In DNA form, the CDR3 reads TGTGCCTGGAGTGACGGCCCTAATTATGGCTACACCTTC. The V and J genes are TRBV30 and TRBJ1-2, with D uncertain. The V gene's germline CDR1 is GTSNPN and CDR2 SVGIG (reference sequence). The CDR3 sequence is 13 residues long.